Listed below are T cell receptor beta chains from one sample, sequenced in a study of cytomegalovirus exposure and HLA in healthy donors. Produced via immunoSEQ multiplex PCR; TCRdb's table is partial and in-frame only. The sample records 250,000 to 400,000 clones, roughly 90% being singletons. The sample taken for sequencing was PBMCs. The receptors come from a man younger than 40 in good health and CMV-seronegative. CDR3s include the opening cysteine and the closing phenylalanine or tryptophan. D genes are given only for firm matches. Rows give clone size only sometimes, using once, few, many, or a class for an expanded clone.

j_gene | d_gene | v_gene | abundance | CDR3nt | CDR3aa
TRBJ2-5 | TRBD2 | TRBV5-1 | . | TGCGCCAGCAGCTGGAGGGCTAGCGGGGGGGCATCCCAAGAGACCCAGTACTTC | CASSWRASGGASQETQYF
TRBJ1-2 | TRBD1 | TRBV19 | . | TGTGCCAGTAGTATAATCACAGGGGCGGTAAACTATGGCTACACCTTC | CASSIITGAVNYGYTF
TRBJ2-7 | . | TRBV27 | . | TGTGCCAGTCGGACGGGGGTGGGTCGGCAGTACTTC | CASRTGVGRQYF
TRBJ1-2 | TRBD1 | TRBV7-9 | . | TGTGCCAGCCAGGGACAGGATAGTAACTATGGCTACACCTTC | CASQGQDSNYGYTF
TRBJ1-4 | . | TRBV5-1 | . | TGCGCCAGCAGCTTGGCCTGGGGGGTCGGAGAAAAACTGTTTTTT | CASSLAWGVGEKLFF
TRBJ2-1 | . | TRBV25-1 | . | TGTGCCAGCAGTGAATGGGGCCACAATGAGCAGTTCTTC | CASSEWGHNEQFF
TRBJ1-5 | . | TRBV7-9 | . | TGTGCCAGCAGCTTAGCCTCTAATCAGCCCCAGCATTTT | CASSLASNQPQHF
TRBJ1-4 | TRBD1 | TRBV18 | . | TGTGCCAGCTCACCTCCCCAAGCCGGGACAGCCGGCGAAAAACTGTTTTTT | CASSPPQAGTAGEKLFF
TRBJ2-5 | TRBD1 | TRBV27 | . | TGTGCCAGCAGTTTAGGGACAGGCGGCGGCGAGACCCAGTACTTC | CASSLGTGGGETQYF
TRBJ2-1 | TRBD1 | TRBV5-8 | . | TGTGCCAGCAGCCCGGGACAGGGCCCATACAATGAGCAGTTCTTC | CASSPGQGPYNEQFF
TRBJ1-2 | . | TRBV23-1 | . | TGCGCCAGCAGTCAATCGCACAGAGATCGCTATGGCTACACCTTC | CASSQSHRDRYGYTF
TRBJ2-1 | TRBD1 | TRBV11-1 | . | TGTGCCAGCAGCGGGACAGGGAGCTCCTACAATGAGCAGTTCTTC | CASSGTGSSYNEQFF
TRBJ1-1 | . | TRBV2 | . | TGTGCCAGCAGTGAAGGGTTAGACGGTCGTAGACGGAGCTCCCTGAACACTGAAGCTTTCTTT | CASSEGLDGRRRSSLNTEAFF
TRBJ1-2 | TRBD1 | TRBV7-2 | . | TGTGCCAGCAGCTTAATGGCCGGGACAGGGAGGCGAATCGGTGGCTACACCTTC | CASSLMAGTGRRIGGYTF
TRBJ2-3 | TRBD2 | TRBV11-3 | . | TGTGCCAGCAGCTTAGGGACTAGCGCATCCACAGATACGCAGTATTTT | CASSLGTSASTDTQYF
TRBJ1-1 | TRBD1 | TRBV6-5 | . | TGTGCCAGCACCCACGGGGACAGTGTGAACACTGAAGCTTTCTTT | CASTHGDSVNTEAFF
TRBJ2-1 | TRBD1 | TRBV9 | . | TGTGCCAGCAGCGTAGCGGACAGGGGGCTAGGGAATGAGCAGTTCTTC | CASSVADRGLGNEQFF
TRBJ2-3 | . | TRBV6-5 | once | TGTGCCAGCAGTTACGTTAGCGGTAGCACAGATACGCAGTATTTT | CASSYVSGSTDTQYF
TRBJ2-1 | . | TRBV7-9 | . | TGTGCCAGCAGCCCGCACGGTCCGAGTGATGAGCAGTTCTTC | CASSPHGPSDEQFF
TRBJ2-1 | . | TRBV27 | . | TGTGCCAGCAGTTTACGGGGGTTCGGCGAGCAGTTCTTC | CASSLRGFGEQFF
TRBJ2-3 | . | TRBV15 | . | TGTGCCACCAGCAGAGAGGGGGTAGCGGCCGATACGCAGTATTTT | CATSREGVAADTQYF
TRBJ1-6 | TRBD1 | TRBV19 | . | TGTGCCAGTAGTATATTAGGGACAGATTCTTCACCCCTCCACTTT | CASSILGTDSSPLHF
TRBJ1-4 | . | TRBV5-1 | . | TGCGCCAGCAGCATACTAGGACAGATTCTTAATGAAAAACTGTTTTTT | CASSILGQILNEKLFF
TRBJ1-2 | TRBD1 | TRBV4-3 | . | TGCGCCAGCAGCCCTTCAGGGGGCCGCGGCTATGGCTACACCTTC | CASSPSGGRGYGYTF
TRBJ2-2 | . | TRBV27 | once | TGTGCCAGCATGAATAGCGGTAATACCGGGGAGCTGTTTTTT | CASMNSGNTGELFF
TRBJ1-2 | TRBD1 | TRBV19 | . | TGTGCCAGTAGTATGGCGGGACAGGGTTGGTATGGCTACACCTTC | CASSMAGQGWYGYTF
TRBJ1-1 | TRBD1 | TRBV2 | . | TGTGCCAGCAGTGTTGAGGGGGCTGTCACTGAAGCTTTCTTT | CASSVEGAVTEAFF
TRBJ1-2 | . | TRBV5-1 | . | TGCGCCAGCAGCCCCCTGGGGAGGGCTGAAAACTATGGCTACACCTTC | CASSPLGRAENYGYTF
TRBJ2-4 | . | TRBV5-5 | . | TGTGCCAGCAGCTTCGGCGGAGTAGCCAAAAACATTCAGTACTTC | CASSFGGVAKNIQYF